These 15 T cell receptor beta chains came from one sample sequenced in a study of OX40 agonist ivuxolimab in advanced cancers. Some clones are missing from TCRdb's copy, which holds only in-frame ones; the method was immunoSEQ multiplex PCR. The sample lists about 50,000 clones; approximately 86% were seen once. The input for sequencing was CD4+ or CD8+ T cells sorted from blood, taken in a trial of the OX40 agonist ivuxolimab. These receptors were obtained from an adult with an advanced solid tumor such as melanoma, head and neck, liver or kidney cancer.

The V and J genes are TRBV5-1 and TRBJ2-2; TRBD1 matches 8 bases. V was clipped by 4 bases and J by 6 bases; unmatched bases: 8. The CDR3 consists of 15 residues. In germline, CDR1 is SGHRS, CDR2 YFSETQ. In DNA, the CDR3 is TGCGCCAGCAGCCCAGGACAGGGCTACGCCGGGGAGCTGTTTTTT. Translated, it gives CASSPGQGYAGELFF.

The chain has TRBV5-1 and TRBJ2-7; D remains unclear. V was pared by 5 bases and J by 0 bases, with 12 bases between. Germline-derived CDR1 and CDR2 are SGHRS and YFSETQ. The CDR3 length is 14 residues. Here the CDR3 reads CASSISLSSYEQYF. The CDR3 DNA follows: TGCGCCAGCAGTATCAGCTTAAGCTCCTACGAGCAGTACTTC. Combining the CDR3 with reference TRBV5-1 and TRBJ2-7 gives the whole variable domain KAGVTQTPRYLIKTRGQQVTLSCSPISGHRSVSWYQQTPGQGLQFLFEYFSETQRNKGNFPGRFSGRQFSNSRSEMNVSTLELGDSALYLCASSISLSSYEQYFGPGTRLTVT.

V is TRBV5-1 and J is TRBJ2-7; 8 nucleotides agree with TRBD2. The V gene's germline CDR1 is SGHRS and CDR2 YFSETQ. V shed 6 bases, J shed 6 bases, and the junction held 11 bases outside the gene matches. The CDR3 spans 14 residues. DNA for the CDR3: TGCGCCAGCAATTCCCGGGGGGGGAGATCCGAGCAGTACTTC. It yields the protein CASNSRGGRSEQYF.

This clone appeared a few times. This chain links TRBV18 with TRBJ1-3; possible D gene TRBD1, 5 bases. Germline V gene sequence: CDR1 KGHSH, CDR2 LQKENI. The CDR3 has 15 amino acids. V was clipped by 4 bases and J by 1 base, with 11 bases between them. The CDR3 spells CASSLQAGSGNTIYF. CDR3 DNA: TGTGCCAGCTCACTCCAGGCAGGGTCTGGAAACACCATATATTTT.

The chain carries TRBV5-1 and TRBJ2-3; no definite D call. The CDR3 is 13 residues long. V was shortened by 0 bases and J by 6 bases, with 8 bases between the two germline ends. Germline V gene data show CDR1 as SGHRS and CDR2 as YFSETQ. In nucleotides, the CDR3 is TGCGCCAGCAGCTTGGTACCCGGTGATACGCAGTATTTT. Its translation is CASSLVPGDTQYF. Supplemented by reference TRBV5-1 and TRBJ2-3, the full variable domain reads KAGVTQTPRYLIKTRGQQVTLSCSPISGHRSVSWYQQTPGQGLQFLFEYFSETQRNKGNFPGRFSGRQFSNSRSEMNVSTLELGDSALYLCASSLVPGDTQYFGPGTRLTVL.

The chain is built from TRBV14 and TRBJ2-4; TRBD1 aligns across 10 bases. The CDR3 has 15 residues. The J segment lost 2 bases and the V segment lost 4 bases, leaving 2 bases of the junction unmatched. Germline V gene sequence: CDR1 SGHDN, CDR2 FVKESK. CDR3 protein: CASSRQGATKNIQYF. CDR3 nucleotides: TGTGCCAGCAGCCGACAGGGGGCGACCAAAAACATTCAGTACTTC.

CDR3 DNA sequence: TGTGCCAGCAGTTTCCCCCCCCGGCGGGAGGGCCGGAATGAGCAGTTCTTC. Its protein is CASSFPPRREGRNEQFF. The chain uses TRBV27 and TRBJ2-1; the match to TRBD2 covers 9 bases. The CDR3 has 17 residues. Germline CDR1 and CDR2: MNHEY and SMNVEV (reference sequence). V gave up 3 bases and J gave up 7 bases; unmatched junction bases: 13.

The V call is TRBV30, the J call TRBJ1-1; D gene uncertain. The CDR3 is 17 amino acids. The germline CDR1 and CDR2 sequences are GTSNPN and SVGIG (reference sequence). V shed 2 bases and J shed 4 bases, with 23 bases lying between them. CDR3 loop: CAWSSDDPFVRVTEAFF. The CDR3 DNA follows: TGTGCCTGGAGTTCCGATGACCCGTTTGTCCGGGTCACTGAAGCTTTCTTT.

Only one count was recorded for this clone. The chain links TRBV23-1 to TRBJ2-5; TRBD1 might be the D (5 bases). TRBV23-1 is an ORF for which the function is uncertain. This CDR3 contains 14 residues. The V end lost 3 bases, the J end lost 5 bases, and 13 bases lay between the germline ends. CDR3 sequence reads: CASSHGRAEETQYF. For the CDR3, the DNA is TGCGCCAGCAGTCACGGCAGGGCGGAGGAGACCCAGTACTTC.

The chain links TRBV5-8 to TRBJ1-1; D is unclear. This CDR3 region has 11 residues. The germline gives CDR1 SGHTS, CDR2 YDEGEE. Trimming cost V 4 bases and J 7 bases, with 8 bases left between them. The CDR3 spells CASSLPSEAFF. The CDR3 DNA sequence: TGTGCCAGCAGCCTTCCGAGTGAAGCTTTCTTT. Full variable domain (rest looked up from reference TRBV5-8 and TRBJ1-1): EAGVTQSPTHLIKTRGQQATLRCSPISGHTSVYWYQQALGLGLQFLLWYDEGEERNRGNFPPRFSGRQFPNYSSELNVNALELEDSALYLCASSLPSEAFFGQGTRLTVV.

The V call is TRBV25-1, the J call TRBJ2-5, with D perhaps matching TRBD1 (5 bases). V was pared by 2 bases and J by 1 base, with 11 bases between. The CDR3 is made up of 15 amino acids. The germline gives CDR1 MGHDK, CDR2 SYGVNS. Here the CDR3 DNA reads TGTGCCAGCAGTGAACGGCCAGGGCTCCAAGAGACCCAGTACTTC. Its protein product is CASSERPGLQETQYF.

In DNA form, the CDR3 reads TGTGCCAGTAGTAGTCGGACAGTCGGAAACACCATATATTTT. It is translated as CASSSRTVGNTIYF. The chain employs TRBV19 and TRBJ1-3; TRBD1 is a possible D gene (6 bases). This CDR3 has 14 residues. From germline, CDR1 is LNHDA and CDR2 SQIVND (reference sequence). V was trimmed by 4 bases and J by 4 bases, leaving 11 bases between them.

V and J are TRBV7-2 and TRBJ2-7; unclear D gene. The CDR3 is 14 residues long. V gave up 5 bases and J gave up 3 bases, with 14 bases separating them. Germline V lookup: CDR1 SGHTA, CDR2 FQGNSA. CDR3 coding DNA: TGTGCCAGCAGCCCCCGGATCCGGAACTACGAGCAGTACTTC. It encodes CASSPRIRNYEQYF.

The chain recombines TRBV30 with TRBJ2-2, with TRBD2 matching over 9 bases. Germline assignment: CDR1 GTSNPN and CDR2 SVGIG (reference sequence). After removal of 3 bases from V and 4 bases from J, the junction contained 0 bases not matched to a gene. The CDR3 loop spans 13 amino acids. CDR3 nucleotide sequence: TGTGCCTGGAGGACTAGCGGCACCGGGGAGCTGTTTTTT. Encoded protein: CAWRTSGTGELFF.

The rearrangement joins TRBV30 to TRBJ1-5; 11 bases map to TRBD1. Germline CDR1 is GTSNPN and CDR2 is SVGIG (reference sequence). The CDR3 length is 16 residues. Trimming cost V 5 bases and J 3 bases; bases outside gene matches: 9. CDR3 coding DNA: TGTGCCTGGGCCCCCGGGACAGGGGGGGACAATCAGCCCCAGCATTTT. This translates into CAWAPGTGGDNQPQHF. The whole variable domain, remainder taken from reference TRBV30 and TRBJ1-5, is SQTIHQWPATLVQPVGSPLSLECTVEGTSNPNLYWYRQAAGRGLQLLFYSVGIGQISSEVPQNLSASRPQDRQFILSSKKLLLSDSGFYLCAWAPGTGGDNQPQHFGDGTRLSIL.